The clone carrying this TCR beta chain was seen a handful of times. As yet, its antigen is unknown. The sample originates from a study of T-cell memory formation after mild COVID-19. For the study at large: Largely donor-specific sequence clusters came from a couple of donors. Findings of the study overall: Contracting CD8+ clones were enriched in EMRA, CD4+ mainly in CM and EM. The pre-infection memory compartment contained some responding clones, suggesting cross-reactive memory joined.

TCRdb reprocessed the 5' RACE reads with MiXCR, giving one entry per CDR3 protein. Here the sample spans 350,000 to 450,000 distinct CDR3 sequences, over 25% being singletons. Germline lookup yields CDR1 SQVTM and CDR2 ANQGSEA. This CDR3 is built from 12 residues. V lost 3 bases to trimming and J lost 3 bases, with 7 bases between them. The chain employs TRBV29-1 and TRBJ2-3; D unresolved. This TCR was recovered from an adult woman who had mild COVID-19 (a few samples of this study predate the infection). Cell type and time point are not known. Sequencing input: PBMCs or a T cell subset sorted from them (not recorded which). As DNA, the CDR3 is TGCAGCGTTGATGCCTCAACAGATACGCAGTATTTT. Its translation is CSVDASTDTQYF.